This T cell receptor beta chain was obtained from a study of T cells in Graves' hyperthyroidism and ophthalmopathy. Study-wide results and caveats: Blood also held most thyroid clonotypes expanded beyond 0.001.

Ophthalmopathy patients all had a Clinical Activity Score of at least 3, a NOSPECS grade of at least 4 and disease under 3 months old. Amplification of TCR beta CDR3 regions used RNA as the template. The TCR CDR3 was amplified in a first-round RT-PCR using the HTBI primer set. Via MiXCR, TCRdb re-called the multiplex PCR reads, giving one row per CDR3 protein. In the table there are about 480,000 distinct CDR3 sequences, approximately 25% of which are singletons. Germline lookup yields CDR1 MNHEY and CDR2 SVGEGT. The CDR3 loop spans 16 amino acids. Trimming cost V 5 bases and J 5 bases, with 21 bases left between them. This clonotype was observed many times. The antigen remains unidentified.

This TCR derives from a woman in her thirties with Graves' ophthalmopathy. Sequenced material: blood. The chain recombines TRBV6-2 or TRBV6-3 with TRBJ2-5, with D perhaps given as TRBD1 or TRBD2 (6 bases each). CDR3 loop: CASSEMEGGTGETQYF. Written as DNA, the CDR3 is TGTGCCAGCAGTGAGATGGAAGGGGGGACTGGGGAGACCCAGTACTTC.